This TCR beta chain was captured in a study of follicular helper T cells after annual influenza vaccination. Study summary: For some subjects, blood spans the 2013-2014, 2014-2015 and 2015-2016 annual vaccinations.

Time point in this sample: 2015-2016 season, pre-vaccination. Each time point used about 40 to 100 mL of blood. ICOS+CD38+ and ICOS-CD38- fractions were sorted from non-naive CD4+CXCR5+PD-1+ cells. V lost 5 bases and J 5 bases, leaving 7 bases between the germline ends. There are 11 residues in the CDR3. Germline-derived CDR1 and CDR2 are KGHSH and LQKENI. TCRB sequencing was done at Survey resolution level. This table comes from immunoSEQ multiplex PCR, and its TCRdb copy is limited to in-frame clones, with some not included. The table lists about 5,800 clones, 65% to 90% of them singletons. The sample in question was CXCR5+ CD38- circulating T follicular helper cells from blood, obtained on the day of influenza vaccination. The subset denotes: circulating Tfh, non-naive CD4+CXCR5+PD-1+ (ICOS+CD38+ or ICOS-CD38-). This chain uses TRBV18 with TRBJ2-7; tentatively, D is TRBD1 (5 bases). The sequence was collected from an adult who received the influenza vaccine. This chain's CDR3 is CASSYRNEQYF. CDR3 in DNA: TGTGCCAGCTCATACAGGAACGAGCAGTACTTC.